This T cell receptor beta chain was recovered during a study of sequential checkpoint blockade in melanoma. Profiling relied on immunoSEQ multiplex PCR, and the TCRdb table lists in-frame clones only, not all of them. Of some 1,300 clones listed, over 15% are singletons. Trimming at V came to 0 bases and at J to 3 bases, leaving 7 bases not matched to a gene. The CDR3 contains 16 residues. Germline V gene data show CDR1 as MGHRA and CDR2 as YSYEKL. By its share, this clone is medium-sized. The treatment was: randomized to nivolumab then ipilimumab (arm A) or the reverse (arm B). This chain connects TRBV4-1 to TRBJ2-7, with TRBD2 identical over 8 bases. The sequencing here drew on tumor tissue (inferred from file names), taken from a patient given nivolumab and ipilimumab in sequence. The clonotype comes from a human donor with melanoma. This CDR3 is CASSQDRRGGNYEQYF. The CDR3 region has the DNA TGCGCCAGCAGCCAAGATCGACGGGGGGGAAACTACGAGCAGTACTTC.